This TCR beta chain was profiled in a study of shared clonotypes between healthy human individuals. TCRdb's table, derived via immunoSEQ multiplex PCR, lists solely in-frame clones and lacks some. Here the sample spans roughly 2 million clones, approximately 96% being singletons. Material: naive CD4+ T cells sorted from blood. The subset denotes: CD45RA+ positively selected. The origin of this receptor is a man younger than 35 in good health.

The CDR3 region is CASSYGGRGEETQYF. As DNA, the CDR3 is TGTGCCAGCAGTTACGGGGGTCGGGGGGAAGAGACCCAGTACTTC. This chain links TRBV6-5 with TRBJ2-5; TRBD2 agrees at 7 bases. CDR3 size: 15 residues. Germline CDR1 is MNHEY and CDR2 is SVGAGI. The junction had 6 bases not matched to a gene; V was cut back by 2 bases and J by 3 bases.